A selection of T cell receptor beta chains follows, all from one sample in a study of tumor and adjacent non-tumor tissue in lung cancer. TCRdb re-analysed the multiplex PCR reads in MiXCR, keeping a single row per CDR3 protein. In the table there are about 120,000 distinct CDR3 sequences, roughly 84% of which are singletons. The sample was lung tumor tissue. The receptors here all came from a man between 70 and 80 years old with non-small cell lung cancer. Both conserved end residues are part of each CDR3. A D gene is named only where the DNA matches it firmly. Clone size is not always given. Where it is, it says once, few, many or a class for expanded clones.

cdr3_length | j_call | clone_size | d_call | v_call | cdr3_aa | cdr3_nt
16 | TRBJ2-7 | . | . | TRBV4-2 | CASTPALGRESYEQYF | TGTGCCAGCACCCCAGCTTTAGGCAGGGAATCCTATGAGCAGTACTTC
14 | TRBJ1-1 | . | TRBD1 | TRBV29-1 | CSILGQGTKTEAFF | TGCAGCATCTTGGGACAGGGAACCAAAACTGAAGCTTTCTTT
15 | TRBJ2-1 | . | TRBD2 | TRBV6-1 | CASSRLAGQYNEHFF | TGTGCCAGCAGTAGACTAGCGGGGCAATACAATGAGCACTTCTTC
15 | TRBJ2-1 | few | TRBD2 | TRBV6-2/TRBV6-3 | CTSSLGLGNTNEQFF | TGTACCAGCAGTCTGGGACTAGGAAATACCAATGAGCAGTTCTTC
15 | TRBJ1-2 | . | . | TRBV12-3/TRBV12-4 | CASSAFSVAKYGYTF | TGTGCCAGCAGTGCTTTTTCTGTCGCAAAGTATGGCTACACCTTC
12 | TRBJ1-2 | . | . | TRBV11-1 | CASCLHKYGYTF | TGTGCCAGCTGCTTACACAAATATGGCTACACCTTC
12 | TRBJ1-1 | . | TRBD1 | TRBV19 | CTSNYRGTEAFF | TGTACCAGTAATTACAGGGGCACTGAAGCTTTCTTT
15 | TRBJ2-1 | . | . | TRBV5-4 | CASSLGGWVGNEQFF | TGTGCCAGCAGCTTAGGTGGCTGGGTGGGGAATGAGCAGTTCTTC
16 | TRBJ2-3 | . | . | TRBV11-2 | CASSPRLVGHRDTQYF | TGTGCCAGCAGCCCTAGACTAGTGGGGCATCGAGATACGCAGTATTTT
14 | TRBJ1-4 | . | . | TRBV6-6 | CTSSYRGGPEILFF | TGTACCAGCAGTTATCGGGGGGGGCCTGAAATACTGTTTTTT
17 | TRBJ1-1 | . | . | TRBV29-1 | CSVPEPEGQAGIAEAIF | TGCAGCGTTCCTGAGCCCGAGGGTCAGGCGGGGATCGCTGAAGCTATCTTT
18 | TRBJ2-6 | many | TRBD1 | TRBV11-2 | CASSPGTGGSRGANVLTF | TGTGCCAGCAGCCCCGGGACAGGGGGTTCTCGTGGGGCCAACGTCCTGACTTTC
16 | TRBJ2-1 | few | TRBD2 | TRBV24-1 | CATSDLLAGVGNEQFF | TGTGCCACCAGTGATTTGCTAGCGGGGGTCGGGAATGAGCAGTTCTTC
15 | TRBJ2-7 | . | TRBD1 | TRBV20-1 | CRALSPGQGTYEQYF | TGCCGTGCCTTATCACCGGGACAGGGAACCTACGAGCAGTACTTC
14 | TRBJ2-3 | . | . | TRBV14 | CASTTFHGTYTQYF | TGTGCCAGCACCACCTTCCATGGCACATATACGCAGTATTTT
14 | TRBJ2-1 | . | . | TRBV12-3/TRBV12-4 | CASSLGRGYNEQLF | TGTGCCAGCAGTTTGGGAAGGGGGTACAATGAGCAGTTATTC
14 | TRBJ1-1 | . | . | TRBV6-5 | CASRYSAARTEASF | TGTGCCAGCAGATACAGCGCCGCGAGGACTGAAGCTTCCTTT
15 | TRBJ2-1 | few | . | TRBV11-2 | CASSFSRGSYNEQFF | TGTGCCAGCAGCTTTTCACGGGGGTCCTACAATGAGCAGTTCTTC
14 | TRBJ1-5 | few | . | TRBV20-1 | CSVSIGRINQPQHF | TGCAGTGTTAGCATCGGACGGATAAATCAGCCCCAGCATTTT
15 | TRBJ2-1 | . | TRBD2 | TRBV4-2 | CASSPGSSGTQEQFF | TGTGCCAGCAGCCCGGGGTCTAGCGGGACACAAGAGCAGTTCTTC
16 | TRBJ2-7 | . | . | TRBV11-2 | CDSSPTAGTPTYEQYF | TGTGACAGCAGCCCCACCGCCGGGACACCAACATACGAGCAGTACTTC
16 | TRBJ2-2 | . | . | TRBV6-2/TRBV6-3 | CASSSSDGQDIGELFF | TGTGCCAGCAGTTCCTCTGACGGCCAAGACATCGGGGAGCTGTTTTTT
14 | TRBJ1-1 | once | . | TRBV5-4 | CANSLEMGSIEAFF | TGTGCCAACAGCCTGGAAATGGGTTCGATTGAAGCTTTCTTT
13 | TRBJ2-5 | . | . | TRBV7-2 | CASSLGIRETQYF | TGTGCCAGCAGCTTAGGGATTAGAGAGACCCAGTACTTC
15 | TRBJ1-5 | many | . | TRBV6-1 | CASSAQSDSNQPQHF | TGTGCCAGCAGTGCCCAAAGCGATAGCAATCAGCCCCAGCATTTT
18 | TRBJ1-1 | . | TRBD1 | TRBV6-5 | CPSSTTTGGRQGGTEAFF | TGTCCCAGCAGTACAACAACAGGGGGCCGCCAAGGTGGCACTGAGGCTTTCTTT
20 | TRBJ2-7 | . | TRBD2 | TRBV6-2/TRBV6-3 | CASNYSARWTSGHYSYEQYF | TGTGCCAGCAATTACTCGGCCCGTTGGACTAGCGGACATTACTCCTACGAGCAGTACTTC
13 | TRBJ1-1 | many | . | TRBV12-3/TRBV12-4 | CASRITPGQKAFF | TGTGCCAGCAGAATAACACCGGGGCAGAAAGCTTTCTTT
15 | TRBJ2-7 | few | TRBD1 | TRBV5-1 | CASSGTGQGRYEQNF | TGCGCCAGCAGTGGGACGGGACAGGGTCGGTACGAGCAGAACTTC
17 | TRBJ1-1 | . | . | TRBV12-3/TRBV12-4 | CASSFAGLSLMGTEAFF | TGTGCCAGCAGTTTCGCGGGTCTGTCGCTGATGGGAACTGAAGCTTTCTTT
15 | TRBJ2-7 | . | TRBD2 | TRBV4-3 | CASSQDRDYGYEQHF | TGCGCCAGCAGCCAAGACCGGGACTATGGATACGAGCAACACTTC